This T cell receptor (beta chain) was captured in a study of blood T cell repertoires in COVID-19. Overall study context: The samples span acute and convalescent COVID-19 from the United States, Italy and Spain. The analysed material was cDNA or gDNA that came from T cells, B-cell-depleted T cells, or PBMCs.

Germline loops: CDR1 SGHRS, CDR2 YFSETQ. The V end was cut by 2 bases, the J end by 7 bases, with 9 bases between. CDR3 length: 13 residues. In the original analysis: Reference gene primers were amplified, and this amplification served to estimate nucleated cell counts. Clones were sequenced by immunoSEQ multiplex PCR, and TCRdb holds only the in-frame ones, with some missing. Clonal size and the V and J genes are those of that table, whereas D and trimming came from the DNA. This table holds roughly 64,000 clones, over 75% found once. The sample consisted of peripheral blood. The gene calls are TRBV5-1 and TRBJ1-4; D gene ambiguous. This sequence originates from a woman over 75 with active COVID-19. In DNA form, the CDR3 reads TGCGCCAGCAGCTTTTCAGGTAGTGAAAAACTGTTTTTT. This gives the protein CASSFSGSEKLFF.